The 27 T cell receptor beta chains in this list originate from one sample, sequenced in a study of T cells in Graves' hyperthyroidism and ophthalmopathy. It was RNA transcripts that yielded the amplified TCR beta CDR3 regions. The HTBI primer set served for first-round RT-PCR of the TCR CDR3. TCRdb analysed the multiplex PCR reads with MiXCR anew, one entry per CDR3 protein. The repertoire consists of 300,000 to 400,000 distinct CDR3 sequences, with about a fifth occurring once and the leading ten covering roughly two fifths. Sequences were obtained from blood. The receptors come from a man aged 18 to 35 with Graves' ophthalmopathy.

The CDR3 DNA reads as TGTGCCAGCAGTCCTGAGCGGGAGAACTACAATGAGCAGTTCTTC. Translation: CASSPERENYNEQFF. This chain connects TRBV2 to TRBJ2-1; 8 bases align to TRBD2. Germline V CDR1 and CDR2: SNHLY, FYNNEI. The junction had 6 bases not matched to a gene; V was cut back by 5 bases and J by 3 bases. The CDR3 contains 15 residues.

As for this clonotype: A much larger clone lies a single base off, so this may be a read error. This chain links TRBV7-2 with TRBJ1-2, with a weak D call TRBD1 (6 bases). The CDR3 is 14 residues long. Germline V gives CDR1 SGHTA, CDR2 FQGNSA. CDR3 coding DNA: TGTGCCGGCAGCTTAGTAATCGGGGGCGGAGGCTACACCTTC. This gives the protein CAGSLVIGGGGYTF.

This clonotype was observed at least ten times. This rearrangement joins TRBV20-1 to TRBJ2-3, with D possibly matching TRBD2 (5 bases). Trimming took 6 bases from V and 0 from J, leaving 10 bases between them. CDR3 length: 13 amino acids. Per the germline V gene, CDR1 is DFQATT and CDR2 is SNEGSKA (reference sequence). The CDR3 DNA follows: TGCAGTGCCCCGCCGGGGAGCACAGATACGCAGTATTTT. Its protein is CSAPPGSTDTQYF.

There are many counts of this clonotype. The chain uses TRBV28 and TRBJ2-7; the D is unclear. Trimming left V 9 bases short and J 7 bases short, with 13 bases between. The CDR3 length is 11 residues. The V gene's germline CDR1 is MDHEN and CDR2 SYDVKM. CDR3 sequence reads: CASRTLGEQYF. CDR3 bases: TGTGCCAGTAGGACCCTCGGAGAGCAGTACTTC.

This clonotype was seen at least ten times. The CDR3: CASRTGPYQPQHF. The CDR3 DNA is TGTGCCAGCAGGACAGGACCGTATCAGCCCCAGCATTTT. J is TRBJ1-5 and V is TRBV6-1; D may be TRBD1 (6 bases). V was shortened by 6 bases and J by 5 bases, with 11 bases between the two germline ends. Germline-derived CDR1 and CDR2 are MNHNS and SASEGT. This CDR3 contains 13 residues.

As to this clonotype: The junction and the germline gene differ at one end; a read error may be behind it. This chain joins TRBV7-3 and TRBJ2-7, with D maybe TRBD2 (6 bases). CDR1 and CDR2 (germline): SGHTA, FQGTGA. This CDR3 has 14 amino acids. CDR3 in DNA: TGTGTCAGCAGCGCCCGGACGGGGGTCTACGAGCAGTACTTC. As protein: CVSSARTGVYEQYF.

This clonotype has a count of ten or more. The chain employs TRBV2 and TRBJ1-4, with 8 bases fitting TRBD1. J was trimmed by 4 bases and V by 2 bases; bases with no gene match: 6. There are 16 residues in the CDR3. The germline gives CDR1 SNHLY, CDR2 FYNNEI. The CDR3, as DNA: TGTGCCAGCAGTGAAAAGAGGACAGGGAATAATGAAAAACTGTTTTTT. Translation: CASSEKRTGNNEKLFF.

This clonotype appeared many times. The chain is built from TRBV11-2 and TRBJ2-7, with TRBD1 as a possible D gene (6 bases). CDR1 and CDR2 (germline): SGHAT, FQNNGV. V dropped 2 bases and J dropped 1 base, with 9 bases sitting between them. The CDR3 length is 14 residues. The CDR3 nucleotides are TGTGCCAGCAGCTTAAGGACAGCATCCTACGAGCAGTACTTC. It yields the protein CASSLRTASYEQYF.

There are many counts of this clonotype. The V gene is TRBV3-1, the J gene TRBJ2-1; no clear D gene. Germline-derived CDR1 and CDR2 are LGHDT and YNNKEL (reference sequence). V lost 3 bases to trimming and J lost 5 bases, with 8 bases between them. The length of the CDR3 is 13 residues. The CDR3: CASSHPGHNEQFF. The CDR3 DNA reads TGTGCCAGCAGCCACCCCGGGCACAATGAGCAGTTCTTC.

The V and J genes are TRBV10-2 and TRBJ2-5, with unresolved D. The V gene's germline CDR1 is WSHSY and CDR2 SAAADI. Trimming pared 4 bases from V and 4 bases from J, leaving 7 bases between. This CDR3 region has 12 residues. DNA for the CDR3: TGCGCCAGCAGTGTGGAGTCAGAGACCCAGTACTTC. This encodes CASSVESETQYF.

Worth noting for this clonotype: This may come from a read error, since a much larger clone is one base off. The V and J genes are TRBV3-1 and TRBJ1-2; tentative D call: TRBD1 (6 bases). The germline gives CDR1 LGHDT, CDR2 YNNKEL (reference sequence). The CDR3 has 14 residues. The CDR3 DNA follows: TGTGCCAGCATCCAAGGGGGAGAAGGGAGTGGCTACACCTTC. As protein: CASIQGGEGSGYTF. Combining the CDR3 with reference TRBV3-1 and TRBJ1-2 gives the whole variable domain DTAVSQTPKYLVTQMGNDKSIKCEQNLGHDTMYWYKQDSKKFLKIMFSYNNKELIINETVPNRFSPKSPDKAHLNLHINSLELGDSAVYFCASIQGGEGSGYTFGSGTRLTVV.

This clonotype was recorded many times. This chain links TRBV7-9 with TRBJ2-7; a weak D match, TRBD2 (6 bases). CDR1 and CDR2 from the germline V gene are SEHNR and FQNEAQ (reference sequence). V was cut by 3 bases and J by 3 bases, with 15 bases left in between. CDR3 length: 15 residues. The CDR3 spells CASSFGGSDNYEQYF. The CDR3 bases are TGTGCCAGCAGCTTCGGGGGATCAGACAACTACGAGCAGTACTTC.

V usage is TRBV9 and J usage is TRBJ1-5; TRBD1 is a possible D gene (5 bases). V was trimmed by 2 bases and J by 3 bases, leaving 12 bases between them. The CDR3 covers 15 residues. Germline V gene sequence: CDR1 SGDLS, CDR2 YYNGEE. CDR3 region: CASSVGGQFNQPQHF. CDR3 DNA sequence: TGTGCCAGCAGCGTTGGAGGACAATTCAATCAGCCCCAGCATTTT.

This sequence joins TRBV6-1 and TRBJ2-1; tentatively, D is TRBD1 or TRBD2 (5 bases each). There are 14 residues in the CDR3. Per the germline V gene, CDR1 is MNHNS and CDR2 is SASEGT. The V end lost 6 bases, the J end lost 15 bases, and 24 bases lay between the germline ends. CDR3 sequence (DNA): TGTGCCAGCAGATTCTCAGAGGGGCTTCCGGATTTGTTCTTC. Its protein product is CASRFSEGLPDLFF.

This clonotype was detected a few times. The chain uses TRBV12-3 or TRBV12-4 and TRBJ2-6; possibly TRBD1 for D (5 bases). The V end was cut by 3 bases, the J end by 0 bases, with 15 bases between. CDR3 length: 18 amino acids. This chain's CDR3 is CASSFGQGKRSGANVLTF. CDR3 in DNA: TGTGCCAGCAGTTTTGGGCAGGGAAAACGCTCTGGGGCCAACGTCCTGACTTTC.

The chain has TRBV5-1 and TRBJ2-1, with 7 bases that match TRBD1. The CDR3 length is 13 residues. Germline CDR1 and CDR2: SGHRS and YFSETQ. The J segment lost 12 bases and the V segment lost 3 bases, leaving 9 bases of the junction unmatched. CDR3 in amino acids: CASSSGQILGQFF. For the CDR3, the DNA is TGCGCCAGCAGCTCGGGACAGATCCTTGGGCAGTTCTTC.

This clonotype was seen ten or more times. The chain is built from TRBV12-5 and TRBJ2-3; D possibly corresponds to TRBD1 (6 bases). This CDR3 has 16 amino acids. With 4 bases removed from V and 3 bases from J, the gap between germline ends came to 17 bases. Germline V gene lookup returns CDR1 LGHNT and CDR2 FRNRAP. CDR3 sequence: CASGSGQLQGTDTQYF. The CDR3 coding sequence is TGTGCTAGTGGTTCCGGACAGCTCCAGGGGACAGATACGCAGTATTTT.

This chain links TRBV7-9 with TRBJ2-6; possible D gene TRBD2, 6 bases. With 1 base removed from V and 0 bases from J, the gap between germline ends came to 7 bases. Germline CDR1 is SEHNR and CDR2 is FQNEAQ (reference sequence). This CDR3 is built from 16 residues. CDR3 protein: CASSLGGTSGANVLTF. CDR3 coding DNA: TGTGCCAGCAGCTTAGGCGGGACCTCTGGGGCCAACGTCCTGACTTTC.

The table lists this clonotype with many counts. The chain recombines TRBV27 with TRBJ2-7, with D perhaps matching TRBD1 or TRBD2 (5 bases each). V was clipped by 2 bases and J by 3 bases, with 17 bases between them. The CDR3 has 16 residues. Germline V gene sequence: CDR1 MNHEY, CDR2 SMNVEV (reference sequence). The DNA of the CDR3 is TGTGCCAGCAGTTTAGGGGCCCCGGGGACCGACTACGAGCAGTACTTC. Protein sequence: CASSLGAPGTDYEQYF.

This clonotype was seen a handful of times. The chain employs TRBV9 and TRBJ2-2; no firm D call. This CDR3 has 16 residues. The germline CDR1 and CDR2 sequences are SGDLS and YYNGEE. The ends were cut back, 4 bases at V and 2 bases at J, with 15 bases in the middle. The DNA of the CDR3 is TGTGCCAGCAGCCAAGGTGTGTACCTAAACACCGGGGAGCTGTTTTTT. Translating it yields CASSQGVYLNTGELFF. The whole variable domain, filled in from reference TRBV9 and TRBJ2-2, reads DSGVTQTPKHLITATGQRVTLRCSPRSGDLSVYWYQQSLDQGLQFLIQYYNGEERAKGNILERFSAQQFPDLHSELNLSSLELGDSALYFCASSQGVYLNTGELFFGEGSRLTVL.

This clonotype has ten or more counts. CDR3 DNA: TGTGCCAGCAGTACCCCAGGGTACTACAATGAGCAGTTCTTC. Amino acids: CASSTPGYYNEQFF. The chain has TRBV28 and TRBJ2-1; a possible D gene is TRBD1 (5 bases). The V end was cut by 5 bases, the J end by 3 bases, with 11 bases between. Germline CDR1 and CDR2: MDHEN and SYDVKM. This CDR3 has 14 amino acids.

About this clonotype itself: This clone may be a read error of a much larger clone one base away. The chain couples TRBV20-1 to TRBJ2-2; no definite D call. The closer fit of TRBJ1-1 to the DNA end suggests the J call may be wrong. CDR1 is DFQATT and CDR2 is SNEGSKA in the germline V gene (reference sequence). The CDR3 extends over 11 amino acids. CDR3: CSDLTRPGAFF. DNA of the CDR3: TGCAGTGACTTGACCCGGCCTGGAGCTTTCTTT.

There are many counts of this clonotype. This rearrangement joins TRBV2 to TRBJ1-2, with unresolved D. Germline assignment: CDR1 SNHLY and CDR2 FYNNEI. V was clipped by 3 bases and J by 1 base, with 3 bases between them. This CDR3 region has 12 residues. The CDR3 is CASSDNNYGYTF. The CDR3 DNA is TGTGCCAGCAGTGACAATAACTATGGCTACACCTTC.

This clonotype was detected a few times. This rearrangement joins TRBV27 to TRBJ1-2; 7 nucleotides agree with TRBD1. This CDR3 is built from 15 residues. Germline CDR1 MNHEY, CDR2 SMNVEV (reference sequence). J gave up 0 bases and V 5 bases, and 6 bases lay outside the gene matches. CDR3 loop: CASSTRDSANYGYTF. CDR3 DNA: TGTGCCAGCAGTACCCGGGACAGCGCTAACTATGGCTACACCTTC.

The chain is built from TRBV28 and TRBJ1-5; TRBD1 agrees at 7 bases. After removal of 6 bases from V and 7 bases from J, the junction contained 9 bases not matched to a gene. CDR3 length: 14 residues. In germline, CDR1 is MDHEN, CDR2 SYDVKM. DNA for the CDR3: TGTGCCAGCAGCCCCCCAGGGGGACAACAGCCCCAGCATTTT. This sequence encodes CASSPPGGQQPQHF.

The chain couples TRBV28 to TRBJ1-5, with no clear D. The CDR3 is 13 residues long. Germline V gives CDR1 MDHEN, CDR2 SYDVKM. V gave up 5 bases and J gave up 5 bases, with 10 bases separating them. DNA of the CDR3: TGTGCCAGCAGTGCAACGGACTATCAGCCCCAGCATTTT. This translates into CASSATDYQPQHF.

The V call is TRBV15, the J call TRBJ1-5; D is unresolved. Germline V gene data show CDR1 as LNHNV and CDR2 as YYDKDF (reference sequence). Trimming removed 0 bases from V and 6 bases from J, with 6 bases in between. The CDR3 is made up of 13 amino acids. CDR3 sequence (DNA): TGTGCCACCAGCAGAGATATGGGTCAGCCCCAGCATTTT. Translation gives CATSRDMGQPQHF.